The 22 T cell receptor beta chains below come from one sample, sequenced in a study of blood T cell repertoires in COVID-19. The method was immunoSEQ multiplex PCR; TCRdb's version includes in-frame clones alone and lacks a portion of them. The profile shows over 120,000 clones, roughly 83% of them singletons. The material sequenced was peripheral blood. These receptors all stem from an older woman with COVID-19, enrolled during active disease.

The gene calls are TRBV27 and TRBJ2-7, with D perhaps matching TRBD1 (5 bases). The CDR3 runs 13 residues. V was cut by 8 bases and J by 3 bases, with 14 bases left in between. Germline CDR1 reads MNHEY; CDR2 reads SMNVEV (reference sequence). The CDR3: CASDSRVCYEQYF. In DNA, the CDR3 is TGTGCCAGCGATAGCAGGGTTTGCTACGAGCAGTACTTC.

This clone turned up a few times. The chain carries TRBV5-5 and TRBJ1-2; weak D call: TRBD1 (5 bases). V was clipped by 1 base and J by 4 bases, with 14 bases between them. Germline lookup yields CDR1 SGHKS and CDR2 YYEKEE (reference sequence). CDR3 length: 15 residues. The CDR3 region is CASSLSIGVFYGYTF. CDR3 coding DNA: TGTGCCAGCAGCTTGTCCATAGGGGTCTTCTATGGCTACACCTTC.

This clone has a handful of counts. The chain joins TRBV7-2 to TRBJ2-7; 8 bases line up with TRBD1. The V gene end was trimmed by 5 bases and the J gene end by 3 bases; junction bases not matched to a gene: 6. Germline CDR1 is SGHTA and CDR2 is FQGNSA. This CDR3 has 14 residues. The CDR3 region has the DNA TGTGCCAGCAGCCCCCTCGGACAGGGCTACGAGCAGTACTTC. Its protein is CASSPLGQGYEQYF.

The gene calls are TRBV27 and TRBJ2-7; 10 nucleotides align to TRBD1. CDR1 MNHEY and CDR2 SMNVEV come from the germline V gene (reference sequence). The J segment lost 4 bases and the V segment lost 1 base, leaving 7 bases of the junction unmatched. The CDR3 spans 16 residues. CDR3 DNA sequence: TGTGCCAGCAGTTTATTCGGAGACAGGGGGCGATACGAGCAGTACTTC. Its translation is CASSLFGDRGRYEQYF.

Points on this clone: Other DNA sequences within the sample encode an identical CDR3. V gene TRBV19 combines with J gene TRBJ2-1, with 10 nucleotides matching TRBD2. This CDR3 is 14 amino acids long. Germline V gives CDR1 LNHDA, CDR2 SQIVND (reference sequence). Unmatched junction bases numbered 2, after V lost 3 bases and J lost 6 bases. This CDR3 reads CASSMSGGANEQFF. The CDR3 DNA reads TGTGCCAGTAGTATGAGCGGGGGGGCCAATGAGCAGTTCTTC.

The gene calls are TRBV20-1 and TRBJ2-1, with a possible D match to TRBD2 (6 bases). The V end lost 2 bases, the J end lost 10 bases, and 9 bases lay between the germline ends. CDR3 length: 11 amino acids. CDR1 DFQATT and CDR2 SNEGSKA come from the germline V gene (reference sequence). Written as DNA, the CDR3 is TGCAGTGCTAGATTTGCGGGGGAGCAGTTCTTC. This codes for CSARFAGEQFF.

This clone was picked up one time. The chain couples TRBV7-2 to TRBJ1-1, with TRBD1 matching 7 bases. The CDR3 extends over 15 amino acids. The ends lost 4 bases at V and 3 bases at J; junction bases unmatched: 8. CDR1 is SGHTA and CDR2 is FQGNSA in the germline V gene. The CDR3 protein is CASSSRQGLYTEAFF. CDR3 coding DNA: TGTGCCAGCAGCTCCAGACAGGGCCTCTACACTGAAGCTTTCTTT. The full variable domain, with the rest looked up from reference TRBV7-2 and TRBJ1-1, is GAGVSQSPSNKVTEKGKDVELRCDPISGHTALYWYRQSLGQGLEFLIYFQGNSAPDKSGLPSDRFSAERTGGSVSTLTIQRTQQEDSAVYLCASSSRQGLYTEAFFGQGTRLTVV.

The chain uses TRBV6-6 and TRBJ2-7; TRBD1 aligns across 10 bases. Trimming removed 4 bases from V and 2 bases from J; junction bases left unmatched: 2. Per the germline V gene, CDR1 is MNHNY and CDR2 is SVGAGI (reference sequence). This CDR3 spans 14 amino acids. The CDR3 protein is CASSLGTGAYEQYF. The CDR3 coding sequence is TGTGCCAGCAGTTTAGGGACAGGGGCCTACGAGCAGTACTTC.

The CDR3 DNA follows: TGTGCCAGTAGTGCCGGGAACTCGAATTCACCCCTCCACTTT. Protein product: CASSAGNSNSPLHF. The chain recombines TRBV19 with TRBJ1-6, with D unresolved. Germline V lookup: CDR1 LNHDA, CDR2 SQIVND (reference sequence). Trimming took off 5 bases at V and 7 bases at J, with 12 bases between the two ends. The CDR3 totals 14 residues.

V usage is TRBV11-2 and J usage is TRBJ2-5; 7 bases match TRBD2. Germline values: CDR1 SGHAT, CDR2 FQNNGV. The CDR3 totals 13 residues. The ends lost 6 bases at V and 1 base at J; junction bases unmatched: 2. The CDR3 is CASRSSGQETQYF. The CDR3, as DNA: TGTGCCAGCAGATCTAGCGGCCAAGAGACCCAGTACTTC.

This rearrangement joins TRBV3-1 (or the pseudogene TRBV3-2) to TRBJ1-3; a weak D match, TRBD1 (5 bases). V dropped 0 bases and J dropped 3 bases, with 15 bases sitting between them. The CDR3 sequence is 17 residues long. Germline CDR1 LGHDT, CDR2 YNNKEL (reference sequence). The chain's CDR3 is CASSQDPYRRGGNTIYF. In DNA form, the CDR3 reads TGTGCCAGCAGCCAAGACCCTTACAGGAGGGGTGGAAACACCATATATTTT.

The chain joins TRBV6-2 or TRBV6-3 to TRBJ1-5, with D hard to call. Trimming shortened V by 6 bases and J by 3 bases, and 12 bases separated the two germline ends. The CDR3 runs 14 residues. CDR1 is MNHEY, CDR2 SVGEGT, per germline. The CDR3 nucleotides read TGTGCCAGCAGCCCCCGCATAGACAATCAGCCCCAGCATTTT. Protein sequence: CASSPRIDNQPQHF.

This chain uses TRBV9 with TRBJ2-1; D unresolved. The CDR3 loop spans 14 amino acids. The V end was cut by 1 base, the J end by 1 base, with 6 bases between. Germline assignment: CDR1 SGDLS and CDR2 YYNGEE. CDR3 region: CASSVFESYNEQFF. The CDR3 nucleotides read TGTGCCAGCAGCGTATTTGAGTCCTACAATGAGCAGTTCTTC.

The chain combines TRBV29-1 with TRBJ1-6; the match to TRBD1 covers 9 bases. The V and J ends lost 7 bases and 9 bases, in that order; junction bases with no gene match: 7. The germline V gene has CDR1 SQVTM and CDR2 ANQGSEA. The CDR3 runs to 13 residues. The CDR3 DNA is TGCAGCGCCCGGACAGGGGAGGGTTCACCCCTCCACTTT. Its protein product is CSARTGEGSPLHF.

This clone was observed a few times. In DNA form, the CDR3 reads TGTGCCAGTACCGACGGGACAGGGAACTATGGCTACACCTTC. Translated, it gives CASTDGTGNYGYTF. This chain uses TRBV19 with TRBJ1-2; 9 positions match TRBD1. Germline-derived CDR1 and CDR2 are LNHDA and SQIVND (reference sequence). The CDR3 sequence is 14 residues long. J gave up 2 bases and V 7 bases, and 5 bases lay outside the gene matches.

This rearrangement joins TRBV7-2 to TRBJ2-2; 9 bases fit TRBD1. The CDR3 runs 16 residues. The V segment lost 3 bases and the J segment 5 bases; nucleotides outside the gene matches: 7. Germline V gene lookup returns CDR1 SGHTA and CDR2 FQGNSA. CDR3 in amino acids: CASSFLGQGRTGELFF. The CDR3 nucleotides read TGTGCCAGCAGCTTCTTGGGACAGGGAAGAACCGGGGAGCTGTTTTTT.

Turning to this clone: At the DNA level, this CDR3 is encoded by other sequences in the same sample as well. The V call is TRBV5-1, the J call TRBJ1-5, with no clear D. Germline CDR1 SGHRS, CDR2 YFSETQ. The V gene lost 0 bases and the J gene lost 5 bases, with 6 bases spanning the gap. This CDR3 spans 13 amino acids. CDR3 in amino acids: CASSLAPDQPQHF. CDR3 nucleotides: TGCGCCAGCAGCTTGGCCCCGGATCAGCCCCAGCATTTT.

CDR3 in DNA: TGTGCCAGCACCTGGGGGGGAACCAAAAACATTCAGTACTTC. Translation gives CASTWGGTKNIQYF. The J gene is TRBJ2-4, the V gene TRBV28; TRBD2 aligns across 7 bases. The CDR3 spans 14 residues. The germline CDR1 and CDR2 sequences are MDHEN and SYDVKM. With V trimmed by 7 bases and J by 2 bases, 5 bases remained unmatched.

This rearrangement joins TRBV2 to TRBJ2-5; 7 positions match TRBD2. In germline, CDR1 is SNHLY, CDR2 FYNNEI. The V segment lost 3 bases and the J segment 3 bases; nucleotides outside the gene matches: 7. The CDR3 is made up of 15 amino acids. CDR3 sequence: CASSDPGRAKETQYF. The DNA for the CDR3 is TGTGCCAGCAGTGACCCTGGGAGGGCTAAAGAGACCCAGTACTTC.

V gene TRBV2 combines with J gene TRBJ2-7; no clear D gene. V was pared by 6 bases and J by 1 base, with 7 bases between. Germline values: CDR1 SNHLY, CDR2 FYNNEI. The CDR3 loop spans 12 amino acids. CDR3 nucleotide sequence: TGTGCCAGCAGGCGGCGATCCTACGAGCAGTACTTC. This translates into CASRRRSYEQYF.

The chain carries TRBV28 and TRBJ2-2; D is uncertain. The CDR3 is 14 amino acids. The V end lost 3 bases, the J end lost 7 bases, and 12 bases lay between the germline ends. Germline V gene lookup returns CDR1 MDHEN and CDR2 SYDVKM. DNA of the CDR3: TGTGCCAGCAGTTTTGAGACAACCGGCGGGGAGCTGTTTTTT. This encodes CASSFETTGGELFF.

The chain employs TRBV29-1 and TRBJ1-4; 7 nucleotides agree with TRBD1. Germline V gene data show CDR1 as SQVTM and CDR2 as ANQGSEA. V lost 6 bases, J lost 7 bases, and 8 bases stayed unmatched. The CDR3 loop spans 13 amino acids. CDR3 in DNA: TGCAGCGTCAGACAGGGTCTAAGTGAAAAACTGTTTTTT. It codes for CSVRQGLSEKLFF.